This T cell receptor (beta chain) was recovered during a study of T cell responses to AZD1222 COVID-19 vaccine. Clones were read by immunoSEQ multiplex PCR, and TCRdb kept only the in-frame ones, dropping some. Of approximately 100,000 clones detected, approximately 86% appear once; the ten largest clones hold 9.5% to 15%. The germline CDR1 and CDR2 sequences are SSHAT and FNYEAQ (reference sequence). Trimming took 0 bases from V and 5 from J, leaving 11 bases between them. The CDR3 totals 14 residues. This sequence joins TRBV7-7 and TRBJ2-7; the D gene could be TRBD1 or TRBD2 (6 bases each). The sample in question was peripheral blood, obtained on day 0 of MenACWY control vaccination. The clonotype originates from an adult in good health. The chain's CDR3 is CASSLAPGADEQYF. The DNA of the CDR3 is TGTGCCAGCAGCTTAGCACCGGGGGCGGACGAGCAGTACTTC.